This entry concerns a single T cell receptor beta chain. Its antigen is not yet known. No per-base quality is available; no much larger clone lies one base away. This entry comes from a study of blood T cells in healthy people across ages (dated by TCRdb to the mid-2010s). Turning to the overall study: Template switching captured roughly one uniquely barcoded TCR beta cDNA molecule per two T cells in model experiments. Age-related changes in TCR beta repertoire diversity were measured in the study by deep sequencing normalized with unique cDNA molecular identifiers. The donors were divided into four age groups: young (average roughly 15 years), middle-aged (approximately 41), aged (about 62) and long-lived (around 87). Donors of different ages were randomly distributed across sequencing lanes to avoid experimental bias. For two donors (one aged 18 to 30 and one aged 80 or older), the study analyzed two additional independent replicas of 1 million unique cDNA reads from the same blood draw. The investigation overall reported the following: Compared with the aged group, the long-lived group had more naive CD4+ T cells, fewer expanded clones and increased TCR diversity, a pattern suggesting age selection. Because profiling used bulk unsorted PBMCs, naive and antigen-experienced compartments could not be compared conclusively. There was a strong correlation between observed TCR beta diversity and the percentage of naive T cells measured by flow cytometry. Because donor CMV infection status was unknown, age-related changes in expanded clonotypes were potentially confounded. Estimates of total diversity based on one million sequenced T cells were regarded as lower bounds and as underestimates. As age increased, observed TCR beta diversity per million T cells dropped in a roughly linear way, and a significant reduction was already evident by age about 40.

Libraries were built with 5' RACE. The sample was run on an Illumina HiSeq 2500. A second PCR of roughly 6 to 12 cycles was performed with a sample-barcoded 5' primer and a J-beta primer mix. Each TCR beta cDNA molecule received a unique molecular identifier from a template-switch 5' adaptor carrying 12 random nucleotides. Each sample yielded at least 2.5 million CDR3-containing paired-end reads. First-strand cDNA synthesis was performed from all RNA using the Mint cDNA synthesis kit, with priming by a TRBC-specific oligonucleotide. Following uracil-DNA glycosylase treatment, a first 18-cycle PCR with universal primers M1SS and BC2_uni_R was performed on all cDNA. Per the source publication's procedure: For normalization, 1 million high-quality reads were randomly selected from each sample, with every read carrying a distinct molecular identifier. Reads sharing molecular identifiers were discarded rather than binned into consensus sequences. MiTCR, set to a Q25 quality threshold and the strictest error-elimination algorithm, was used for CDR3 identification, clonotype clustering and error correction. A nonparametric unseen species model using Euler transformation provided a lower-bound estimate of total TCR beta diversity. TCRdb cleaned the public reads at Q25 with fastp, built clones with MiXCR and kept in-frame beta chains. All rows with the same CDR3 protein become a single entry with the most common DNA and genes. For this entry, the V and J calls and clone size follow TCRdb and not the study's own pipeline. Recorded for this sample are over 1,300,000 distinct CDR3 sequences; approximately 60% of them occurred a single time. The top ten constitute 6.5% to 8% of the sample.

CDR1 and CDR2 (MDHEN, SYDVKM) derive from the germline V gene. The CDR3 contains 17 residues, cysteine and phenylalanine counted. Only CDR3 DNA is held: 51 bases, read in frame from base 1. Germline trimming amounts to 6 bases on V and 5 bases on J, with 12 as the count of junction bases outside the gene matches. Systemically healthy Caucasian individuals from Russia, over 30 in total and aged about 6 to 95 years, were included as donors. Approximately 9 milliliters of peripheral blood were collected from each donor into EDTA-treated Vacutainer tubes. Ficoll-Paque density-gradient centrifugation was used to isolate PBMCs, with at least 7 million per sample. Trizol reagent was used to extract total RNA from the PBMCs, yielding at least 5 micrograms per sample. Naive CD45RAhigh/CD27high T cell percentages were measured by flow cytometry on a PBMC aliquot from every donor.

This TCR was recovered from a man aged 18 to 29 in good health. The rearranged chain carries TRBV28 and TRBJ2-2; TRBD1 agrees with 10 junctional bases. The sample was blood. The CDR3 amino acid sequence is: CASSYSGTGVYTGELFF. The sequenced DNA is TGTGCCAGCAGCTATTCCGGGACAGGGGTTTATACCGGGGAGCTGTTTTTT.